Presented here are 23 T cell receptor beta chains from one specimen sequenced in a study of blood T cell repertoires in COVID-19. TCRdb keeps only in-frame clones here, not all; method: immunoSEQ multiplex PCR. The repertoire includes 180,000 or so clones, 80% to 90% of them detected once, and roughly 7.8% sits in the top ten. The sequenced sample was peripheral blood. The receptors here all came from a man in his sixties with acute or convalescent COVID-19.

The V gene is TRBV7-9, the J gene TRBJ2-5; 7 bases are shared with TRBD1. Per the germline V gene, CDR1 is SEHNR and CDR2 is FQNEAQ (reference sequence). The CDR3 contains 16 residues. The ends lost 0 bases at V and 3 bases at J; junction bases unmatched: 7. As DNA, the CDR3 is TGTGCCAGCAGCTTAGCCCCGGGCAGGGGGAAAGAGACCCAGTACTTC. It translates to CASSLAPGRGKETQYF.

The rearrangement links TRBV7-9 to TRBJ2-7; D might be TRBD1 (7 bases). Germline lookup yields CDR1 SEHNR and CDR2 FQNEAQ (reference sequence). Trimming cost V 4 bases and J 5 bases, with 18 bases left between them. This CDR3 comprises 15 residues. CDR3 region: CASSSGATGRNEQYF. The CDR3 region has the DNA TGTGCCAGCAGCTCAGGCGCGACAGGGAGGAACGAGCAGTACTTC.

V and J are TRBV5-1 and TRBJ2-2; D is ambiguous. V was pared by 0 bases and J by 7 bases, with 13 bases between. In germline, CDR1 is SGHRS, CDR2 YFSETQ. The CDR3 covers 15 residues. CDR3 coding DNA: TGCGCCAGCAGCTTGGCCCAATCATTCGGCGGGGAGCTGTTTTTT. It encodes CASSLAQSFGGELFF.

The chain joins TRBV7-2 to TRBJ2-5, with 7 bases fitting TRBD2. With 4 bases clipped from V and 2 bases from J, the junction kept 4 bases outside the gene matches. Per the germline V gene, CDR1 is SGHTA and CDR2 is FQGNSA. CDR3 length equals 14 residues. In DNA, the CDR3 is TGTGCCAGCAGCTACCAGCGGGGACAAGAGACCCAGTACTTC. Its translation is CASSYQRGQETQYF.

The J gene is TRBJ1-6, the V gene TRBV28; D gene uncertain. Germline assignment: CDR1 MDHEN and CDR2 SYDVKM. Trimming left V 6 bases short and J 7 bases short, with 16 bases between. This CDR3 spans 15 amino acids. The CDR3 protein is CASRERDLKNSPLHF. The DNA of the CDR3 is TGTGCCAGCAGGGAGAGGGATTTGAAGAATTCACCCCTCCACTTT.

The V and J genes are TRBV6-5 and TRBJ2-5, with 12 bases lining up with TRBD1. The V gene end was trimmed by 6 bases and the J gene end by 5 bases; junction bases not matched to a gene: 7. The CDR3 has 15 residues. CDR1 is MNHEY and CDR2 is SVGAGI in the germline V gene. CDR3 protein: CASSSGTGGWETQYF. The CDR3 region has the DNA TGTGCCAGCAGCTCCGGGACAGGGGGCTGGGAGACCCAGTACTTC.

The chain uses TRBV4-1 and TRBJ2-7; 8 bases line up with TRBD2. Looked up from germline, CDR1 is MGHRA and CDR2 is YSYEKL. The V and J ends lost 0 bases and 2 bases, in that order; junction bases with no gene match: 9. The CDR3 is 17 residues long. The CDR3 sequence: CASSQDFRGRPTYEQYF. CDR3 nucleotides: TGCGCCAGCAGCCAAGATTTTCGCGGGAGGCCTACCTACGAGCAGTACTTC.

CDR3 coding DNA: TGTGCCAGCAGCTTACCAAATTCACCCCTCCACTTT. Residues: CASSLPNSPLHF. This chain links TRBV7-9 with TRBJ1-6; D gene uncertain. Germline CDR1 SEHNR, CDR2 FQNEAQ (reference sequence). The CDR3 loop spans 12 amino acids. The ends were cut back, 2 bases at V and 7 bases at J, with 3 bases in the middle.

This rearrangement joins TRBV5-1 to TRBJ1-2; D unresolved. The CDR3 covers 14 residues. The V end was cut by 0 bases, the J end by 0 bases, with 6 bases between. Germline-derived CDR1 and CDR2 are SGHRS and YFSETQ. CDR3 DNA: TGCGCCAGCAGCTTGGACACAGCTAACTATGGCTACACCTTC. Translating gives CASSLDTANYGYTF.

This sequence joins TRBV5-1 and TRBJ2-2; D might be TRBD2 (6 bases). V shed 2 bases and J shed 2 bases, with 10 bases lying between them. This CDR3 region has 15 residues. CDR1 is SGHRS, CDR2 YFSETQ, per germline. CDR3 protein: CASSFRDFNTGELFF. CDR3 DNA sequence: TGCGCCAGCAGCTTCCGGGACTTTAACACCGGGGAGCTGTTTTTT.

In regard to this clone: Other nucleotide sequences from this sample produce the same CDR3. The gene calls are TRBV9 and TRBJ1-4; possible D gene TRBD1, 6 bases. The germline CDR1 and CDR2 sequences are SGDLS and YYNGEE. The CDR3 is 16 residues long. V gave up 4 bases and J gave up 6 bases, with 19 bases separating them. CDR3 DNA sequence: TGTGCCAGCAGCCCCCGGGACCGAGGGGGGGATGAAAAACTGTTTTTT. Its translation is CASSPRDRGGDEKLFF.

This CDR3 reads CASSLAGTYEQYF. The CDR3 DNA reads as TGTGCCAGCTCCCTAGCGGGAACTTACGAGCAGTACTTC. The chain has TRBV18 and TRBJ2-7; 9 bases are a match to TRBD2. The CDR3 consists of 13 residues. Per germline, CDR1 KGHSH and CDR2 LQKENI. Unmatched junction bases numbered 4, after V lost 6 bases and J lost 4 bases.

V gene TRBV19 combines with J gene TRBJ1-5; 9 bases are shared with TRBD1. Germline CDR1 reads LNHDA; CDR2 reads SQIVND (reference sequence). The CDR3 spans 17 residues. Trimming cost V 4 bases and J 0 bases; bases outside gene matches: 7. In DNA, the CDR3 is TGTGCCAGTAGTACCCTGGGACAGGGAAATAGCAATCAGCCCCAGCATTTT. As protein: CASSTLGQGNSNQPQHF.

The J gene is TRBJ2-5, the V gene TRBV10-3, with TRBD2 identical over 9 bases. Per the germline V gene, CDR1 is ENHRY and CDR2 is SYGVKD. CDR3 length: 15 amino acids. J gave up 5 bases and V 6 bases, and 10 bases lay outside the gene matches. The CDR3: CAISALAGVGETQYF. In DNA, the CDR3 is TGTGCCATCAGCGCCTTAGCGGGAGTAGGTGAGACCCAGTACTTC.

The chain has TRBV2 and TRBJ1-6; D unclear. V was pared by 5 bases and J by 3 bases, with 17 bases between. Germline CDR1 SNHLY, CDR2 FYNNEI. The CDR3 runs 17 residues. This CDR3 is CASSLPLGDNYNSPLHF. The CDR3 coding sequence is TGTGCCAGCAGTTTACCTTTAGGCGACAACTATAATTCACCCCTCCACTTT.

The rearrangement links TRBV20-1 to TRBJ2-5; D is possibly TRBD2 (6 bases). Per the germline V gene, CDR1 is DFQATT and CDR2 is SNEGSKA (reference sequence). V lost 3 bases and J 5 bases, leaving 16 bases between the germline ends. CDR3 length: 14 residues. As DNA, the CDR3 is TGCAGTGCTAGTACACGGGAGTGGCGGGAGACCCAGTACTTC. Protein sequence: CSASTREWRETQYF.

This clone was seen more than once but under ten times. The rearrangement links TRBV3-1 (or the pseudogene TRBV3-2) to TRBJ1-1; 7 bases are shared with TRBD1. From germline, CDR1 is LGHDT and CDR2 YNNKEL (reference sequence). The CDR3 length is 13 residues. With V trimmed by 4 bases and J by 4 bases, 3 bases remained unmatched. The DNA for the CDR3 is TGTGCCAGCAGCCTACAGGGGTCCACTGAAGCTTTCTTT. Translated, it gives CASSLQGSTEAFF.

This clone was detected once. The V and J genes are TRBV24-1 and TRBJ2-2; tentatively, D is TRBD1 (5 bases). V was pared by 0 bases and J by 6 bases, with 13 bases between. Germline V gene sequence: CDR1 KGHDR, CDR2 SFDVKD. The CDR3 is made up of 16 amino acids. CDR3: CATSDLWGYRAGELFF. CDR3 in DNA: TGTGCCACCAGTGATTTGTGGGGCTACCGGGCCGGGGAGCTGTTTTTT.

CDR3 DNA sequence: TGTGCCAGCTCTCAACAGGGAGCTAACTATGGCTACACCTTC. This encodes CASSQQGANYGYTF. This rearrangement joins TRBV2 to TRBJ1-2, with D possibly TRBD1 on 6 matching bases. The germline CDR1 and CDR2 sequences are SNHLY and FYNNEI. This CDR3 spans 14 amino acids. Trimming took off 8 bases at V and 0 bases at J, with 13 bases between the two ends.

The CDR3 nucleotides read TGCGCCAGCAGCCTCGACAGGTATAATTCACCCCTCCACTTT. This encodes CASSLDRYNSPLHF. This chain connects TRBV4-1 to TRBJ1-6, with D possibly matching TRBD1 (6 bases). CDR1 and CDR2 from the germline V gene are MGHRA and YSYEKL. V was cut by 4 bases and J by 4 bases, with 8 bases left in between. There are 14 residues in the CDR3.

The chain carries TRBV2 and TRBJ1-1; TRBD1 is a possible D gene (5 bases). This CDR3 is 14 amino acids long. The ends were cut back, 9 bases at V and 5 bases at J, with 19 bases in the middle. Per the germline V gene, CDR1 is SNHLY and CDR2 is FYNNEI. CDR3 in DNA: TGTGCCAGAACCTATGGCAGGGTCCAAACTGAAGCTTTCTTT. This translates into CARTYGRVQTEAFF.

This clone was counted once. V usage is TRBV7-2 and J usage is TRBJ2-2, with TRBD2 matching over 10 bases. There are 15 residues in the CDR3. The junction had 4 bases not matched to a gene; V was cut back by 5 bases and J by 4 bases. CDR1 is SGHTA and CDR2 is FQGNSA in the germline V gene. The CDR3 DNA is TGTGCCAGCAGCCAGCGGGAGGGCTTCACCGGGGAGCTGTTTTTT. Translating gives CASSQREGFTGELFF.

The CDR3 loop is CASKPRHPSSYNEQFF. The CDR3 region has the DNA TGTGCCAGCAAACCAAGACATCCGAGCTCCTACAATGAGCAGTTCTTC. The chain joins TRBV7-2 to TRBJ2-1; D unclear. The V gene lost 7 bases and the J gene lost 0 bases, with 16 bases spanning the gap. Germline CDR1 is SGHTA and CDR2 is FQGNSA. The CDR3 loop spans 16 amino acids.